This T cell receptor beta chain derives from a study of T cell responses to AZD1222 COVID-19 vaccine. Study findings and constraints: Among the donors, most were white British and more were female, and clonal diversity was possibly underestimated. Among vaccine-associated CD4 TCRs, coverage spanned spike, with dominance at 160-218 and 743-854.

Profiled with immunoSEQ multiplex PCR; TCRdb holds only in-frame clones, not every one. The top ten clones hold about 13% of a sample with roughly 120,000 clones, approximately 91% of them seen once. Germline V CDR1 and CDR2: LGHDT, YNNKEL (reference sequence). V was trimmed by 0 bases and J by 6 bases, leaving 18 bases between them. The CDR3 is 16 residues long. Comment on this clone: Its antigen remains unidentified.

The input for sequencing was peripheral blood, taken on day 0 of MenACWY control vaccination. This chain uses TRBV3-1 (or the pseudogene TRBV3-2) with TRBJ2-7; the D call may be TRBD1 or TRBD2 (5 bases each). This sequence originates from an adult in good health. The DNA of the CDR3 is TGTGCCAGCAGCCAAGAAATTTGGGGGAGTTTTGGCGAGCAGTACTTC. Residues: CASSQEIWGSFGEQYF.